This passage covers 23 T cell receptor beta chains from one sample sequenced in a study of blood T cell repertoires in COVID-19. TCRdb's copy holds only in-frame clones and misses some; the assay was immunoSEQ multiplex PCR. Here the sample spans around 150,000 clones, approximately 80% being singletons. The sample comprised peripheral blood. The receptors come from a man aged 70 or older with acute or convalescent COVID-19.

The CDR3 DNA reads as TGTGCCAGCAGCTTAGCGCAGGGTTTCTCTGGAAACACCATATATTTT. Amino acid sequence: CASSLAQGFSGNTIYF. The V call is TRBV7-2, the J call TRBJ1-3, with D perhaps matching TRBD1 (5 bases). With 0 bases removed from V and 0 bases from J, the gap between germline ends came to 9 bases. The CDR3 is made up of 16 amino acids. CDR1 and CDR2 from the germline V gene are SGHTA and FQGNSA.

This clone was recorded a few times. The chain is built from TRBV7-9 and TRBJ1-4; D gene ambiguous. CDR1 is SEHNR and CDR2 is FQNEAQ in the germline V gene (reference sequence). V was pared by 6 bases and J by 6 bases, with 17 bases between. This CDR3 is built from 15 residues. CDR3 in amino acids: CASSLWRAEDEKLFF. The DNA of the CDR3 is TGTGCCAGCAGTTTGTGGAGGGCGGAGGATGAAAAACTGTTTTTT.

The J gene is TRBJ2-1, the V gene TRBV7-9; possible D gene TRBD1, 5 bases. This CDR3 spans 12 amino acids. CDR1 and CDR2 from the germline V gene are SEHNR and FQNEAQ (reference sequence). V shed 5 bases and J shed 8 bases, with 10 bases lying between them. This CDR3 is CASSGRAHEQFF. CDR3 bases: TGTGCCAGCAGCGGCAGGGCCCATGAGCAGTTCTTC. Using reference TRBV7-9 and TRBJ2-1 for the parts outside the CDR3, the full variable domain is DTGVSQNPRHKITKRGQNVTFRCDPISEHNRLYWYRQTLGQGPEFLTYFQNEAQLEKSRLLSDRFSAERPKGSFSTLEIQRTEQGDSAMYLCASSGRAHEQFFGPGTRLTVL.

This clone was observed many times. The V call is TRBV6-2 or TRBV6-3, the J call TRBJ1-2; no clear D gene. Germline V CDR1 and CDR2: MNHEY, SVGEGT. Deletions cut 6 bases from V and 1 base from J, with 18 bases between. The CDR3 loop spans 16 amino acids. CDR3 nucleotides: TGTGCCAGCAGCAGCCGAGGCAGATACTTTAACTATGGCTACACCTTC. Its translation: CASSSRGRYFNYGYTF.

The V call is TRBV12-3 or TRBV12-4, the J call TRBJ1-5; D may be TRBD1 (5 bases). The CDR3 is 13 residues long. With 4 bases removed from V and 4 bases from J, the gap between germline ends came to 8 bases. CDR3 coding DNA: TGTGCCAGCAGTTCAGGGAGGAATCAGCCCCAGCATTTT. It codes for CASSSGRNQPQHF.

The chain has TRBV7-3 and TRBJ2-1, with TRBD2 identical over 8 bases. V lost 5 bases, J lost 1 base, and 7 bases stayed unmatched. The CDR3 sequence is 16 residues long. CDR1 is SGHTA, CDR2 FQGTGA, per germline. The CDR3 region is CASSPLAVPSYNEQFF. The CDR3 DNA is TGTGCCAGCAGCCCACTAGCGGTCCCTTCCTACAATGAGCAGTTCTTC.

The rearrangement joins TRBV7-9 to TRBJ2-3; possible D gene TRBD1, 6 bases. The V end lost 4 bases, the J end lost 4 bases, and 15 bases lay between the germline ends. The CDR3 covers 15 residues. The V gene's germline CDR1 is SEHNR and CDR2 FQNEAQ (reference sequence). The CDR3 here is CASSSRGEVSDTQYF. The CDR3 bases are TGTGCCAGCAGCTCCAGGGGTGAGGTCTCAGATACGCAGTATTTT. The whole variable domain, remainder taken from reference TRBV7-9 and TRBJ2-3, is DTGVSQNPRHKITKRGQNVTFRCDPISEHNRLYWYRQTLGQGPEFLTYFQNEAQLEKSRLLSDRFSAERPKGSFSTLEIQRTEQGDSAMYLCASSSRGEVSDTQYFGPGTRLTVL.

The V gene is TRBV5-1, the J gene TRBJ2-1; TRBD1 agrees at 11 bases. CDR1 SGHRS and CDR2 YFSETQ come from the germline V gene. This CDR3 contains 15 residues. V lost 2 bases and J lost 6; bases outside the gene matches: 4. CDR3 in amino acids: CASSFGTGGINEQFF. The CDR3 nucleotides read TGCGCCAGCAGCTTCGGGACAGGGGGGATCAATGAGCAGTTCTTC. The full variable domain, its missing parts supplied by reference TRBV5-1 and TRBJ2-1, is KAGVTQTPRYLIKTRGQQVTLSCSPISGHRSVSWYQQTPGQGLQFLFEYFSETQRNKGNFPGRFSGRQFSNSRSEMNVSTLELGDSALYLCASSFGTGGINEQFFGPGTRLTVL.

The CDR3, as DNA: TGTGCCAGCAGCCAACTAGGGCCCGAGGCCGGGGAGCTGTTTTTT. Encoded protein: CASSQLGPEAGELFF. This chain links TRBV6-5 with TRBJ2-2; D is perhaps TRBD2 (5 bases). This CDR3 region has 15 residues. Germline loops: CDR1 MNHEY, CDR2 SVGAGI. The V gene lost 6 bases and the J gene lost 6 bases, with 17 bases spanning the gap.

This chain connects TRBV5-4 to TRBJ2-1; 14 bases are shared with TRBD2. After removal of 3 bases from V and 4 bases from J, the junction contained 3 bases not matched to a gene. The length of the CDR3 is 16 residues. Germline CDR1 is SGHNT and CDR2 is YYREEE (reference sequence). The CDR3 sequence: CASSSGTSGGYNEQFF. CDR3 DNA: TGTGCCAGCAGCTCGGGGACTAGCGGGGGTTACAATGAGCAGTTCTTC.

V gene TRBV5-4 combines with J gene TRBJ2-3; TRBD2 might be the D (7 bases). V lost 4 bases and J 6 bases, leaving 12 bases between the germline ends. The CDR3 is 13 amino acids. CDR1 is SGHNT, CDR2 YYREEE, per germline (reference sequence). CDR3 bases: TGTGCCAGCAGCATACAGGGAGGGGATACGCAGTATTTT. Protein: CASSIQGGDTQYF.

V gene TRBV5-1 combines with J gene TRBJ2-2, with a weak D call TRBD2 (5 bases). Trimming cost V 0 bases and J 9 bases, with 9 bases left between them. Per germline, CDR1 SGHRS and CDR2 YFSETQ. The CDR3 extends over 13 amino acids. In DNA, the CDR3 is TGCGCCAGCAGCTTGGCTCGGGGTCGGGAGCTGTTTTTT. Its translation is CASSLARGRELFF.

This sequence joins TRBV5-1 and TRBJ1-1, with TRBD1 matching 8 bases. This CDR3 comprises 17 residues. V dropped 3 bases and J dropped 0; count of bases not matched to a gene: 10. Germline V gives CDR1 SGHRS, CDR2 YFSETQ. CDR3 loop: CASSSPGQAGMNTEAFF. CDR3 bases: TGCGCCAGCAGCTCCCCGGGACAGGCCGGGATGAACACTGAAGCTTTCTTT.

This clone appeared many times. The gene calls are TRBV28 and TRBJ2-3, with D possibly being TRBD1 (6 bases). Trimming cost V 6 bases and J 4 bases, with 23 bases left between them. The CDR3 length is 17 residues. Germline CDR1 is MDHEN and CDR2 is SYDVKM. For the CDR3, the DNA is TGTGCCAGCAGCCAAGAGGGACATTCGAAGGGTGCAGATACGCAGTATTTT. Amino acid sequence: CASSQEGHSKGADTQYF.

This clone was picked up one time. The chain combines TRBV28 with TRBJ1-6; TRBD1 is a possible D gene (5 bases). V lost 3 bases, J lost 5 bases, and 11 bases lay in between. The CDR3 is made up of 15 amino acids. Germline V lookup: CDR1 MDHEN, CDR2 SYDVKM. The CDR3 is CASSFPQGHNSPLHF. In nucleotides, the CDR3 is TGTGCCAGCAGTTTCCCGCAGGGTCATAATTCACCCCTCCACTTT.

J is TRBJ1-5 and V is TRBV28, with D unresolved. Per germline, CDR1 MDHEN and CDR2 SYDVKM. CDR3 length: 17 residues. Trimming shortened V by 2 bases and J by 0 bases, and 14 bases separated the two germline ends. CDR3: CASSLSALSYSNQPQHF. The CDR3 region has the DNA TGTGCCAGCAGTTTAAGTGCGCTCTCTTATAGCAATCAGCCCCAGCATTTT. Full variable domain (missing parts from reference TRBV28 and TRBJ1-5): DVKVTQSSRYLVKRTGEKVFLECVQDMDHENMFWYRQDPGLGLRLIYFSYDVKMKEKGDIPEGYSVSREKKERFSLILESASTNQTSMYLCASSLSALSYSNQPQHFGDGTRLSIL.

The CDR3 loop reads CASKIGGGVGYSPLHF. CDR3 bases: TGTGCCAGTAAGATTGGAGGAGGCGTTGGGTATTCACCCCTCCACTTT. This chain joins TRBV19 and TRBJ1-6; D is ambiguous. The CDR3 contains 16 residues. Germline CDR1 is LNHDA and CDR2 is SQIVND (reference sequence). V lost 7 bases, J lost 8 bases, and 21 bases lay in between. The full variable domain, rest sourced from reference TRBV19 and TRBJ1-6, is DGGITQSPKYLFRKEGQNVTLSCEQNLNHDAMYWYRQDPGQGLRLIYYSQIVNDFQKGDIAEGYSVSREKKESFPLTVTSAQKNPTAFYLCASKIGGGVGYSPLHFGNGTRLTVT.

The chain recombines TRBV9 with TRBJ2-5; 11 nucleotides align to TRBD2. The CDR3 spans 15 residues. Trimming cost V 1 base and J 4 bases; bases outside gene matches: 3. Germline-derived CDR1 and CDR2 are SGDLS and YYNGEE. The DNA of the CDR3 is TGTGCCAGCAGCGTAACTAGCGGGGGCTTAGAGACCCAGTACTTC. Translation gives CASSVTSGGLETQYF.

The CDR3 spells CASRFGQQNTEAFF. Written as DNA, the CDR3 is TGCGCCAGCAGATTTGGACAGCAGAACACTGAAGCTTTCTTT. The chain links TRBV5-1 to TRBJ1-1, with D perhaps TRBD1 (6 bases). The CDR3 is made up of 14 amino acids. The V gene's germline CDR1 is SGHRS and CDR2 YFSETQ. V lost 5 bases and J 1 base, leaving 12 bases between the germline ends.

The V gene is TRBV10-3, the J gene TRBJ2-7; 13 bases are shared with TRBD2. This CDR3 is built from 15 residues. Germline V gene data show CDR1 as ENHRY and CDR2 as SYGVKD. Trimming removed 7 bases from V and 2 bases from J; junction bases left unmatched: 5. CDR3 nucleotides: TGTGCCATCACCCAAGGACTAGCGGGGGCCTACGAGCAGTACTTC. It yields the protein CAITQGLAGAYEQYF.

The V gene is TRBV30, the J gene TRBJ1-1; tentative D call: TRBD1 (5 bases). Trimming removed 1 base at V and 4 bases at J, with 7 bases between. CDR1 and CDR2 from the germline V gene are GTSNPN and SVGIG (reference sequence). This CDR3 region has 12 residues. The DNA for the CDR3 is TGTGCCTGGAGTGGTCAGGGCACTGAAGCTTTCTTT. Translation: CAWSGQGTEAFF.

This CDR3 is CASSLGSGILTEAFF. As DNA, the CDR3 is TGTGCCAGCAGCTTAGGATCGGGGATCCTAACTGAAGCTTTCTTT. The rearrangement links TRBV7-6 to TRBJ1-1; D uncertain. Germline V gives CDR1 SGHVS, CDR2 FNYEAQ. Trimming pared 1 base from V and 5 bases from J, leaving 14 bases between. The CDR3 extends over 15 amino acids.

As to this clone: The junction departs from the called germline gene at one end, perhaps through a read error. The V gene is TRBV7-9, the J gene TRBJ2-7; D perhaps matches TRBD1 (5 bases). The germline gives CDR1 SEHNR, CDR2 FQNEAQ (reference sequence). This CDR3 spans 12 amino acids. The CDR3 sequence: CASSLALQGQSF. The CDR3, as DNA: TGTGCCAGCAGCTTAGCCCTGCAGGGTCAGTCCTTC.